The clone carrying this TCR beta chain was seen once. Antigen: not known. TCR beta CDR3 region amplification was performed from RNA transcripts. An initial round of RT-PCR targeting the TCR CDR3 relied on the HTBI primer set. Each CDR3 protein is one row after TCRdb ran MiXCR on the multiplex PCR reads. The sample lists around 500,000 distinct CDR3 sequences, approximately 22% seen once, with 45% to 50% in the top ten. The sample belongs to a study of T cells in Graves' hyperthyroidism and ophthalmopathy. Disease lasting under 3 months, a NOSPECS grade of at least 4, and a Clinical Activity Score of at least 3 were features of the ophthalmopathy patients. Patients were excluded because of uncontrolled infection, other autoimmune disease, pregnancy or lactation. CDR1 and CDR2 (germline): LNHDA, SQIVND (reference sequence). The junction had 7 bases not matched to a gene; V was cut back by 4 bases and J by 7 bases. There are 15 residues in the CDR3.

Study-wide points: With a median lead of around 6.7 months before onset, the model predicted ophthalmopathy.

Sequenced material: blood. V gene TRBV19 combines with J gene TRBJ2-1, with 10 nucleotides matching TRBD2. This TCR was recovered from a woman in her 70s with Graves' ophthalmopathy. The CDR3 DNA is TGTGCCAGTAGTAATCTAGCGGGAGCGTCGAATGAGCAGTTCTTC. Amino acid sequence: CASSNLAGASNEQFF.